This is a list of T cell receptor beta chains from one sample in a study of blood T cell repertoires in COVID-19. The protocol was immunoSEQ multiplex PCR, while the TCRdb copy is restricted to in-frame clones and leaves out a portion. The sample has 95,000 to 110,000 clones; under 95% are singletons. The sample was peripheral blood. The receptors were gathered from a woman younger than 45 with acute or convalescent COVID-19. Both conserved end residues are part of each CDR3. For some rows the clone size is stated as once, few or many, or as a class when expanded; others skip it.

CASSSSSGQRFNEKLFF	TRBJ1-4	-	TRBV7-9
CASSVGSHYDNSPLHF	TRBJ1-6	-	TRBV9
CASSQAGGLAGNEQYF	TRBJ2-7	once	TRBV4-2
CASSRRDRGAHTEAFF	TRBJ1-1	-	TRBV6-2/TRBV6-3
CASMSGAIYGYTF	TRBJ1-2	-	TRBV2
CAISGQGSTGELFF	TRBJ2-2	-	TRBV10-3
CASSLSGRKNIQYF	TRBJ2-4	-	TRBV3-1/TRBV3-2
CASSSQGVNTEAFF	TRBJ1-1	-	TRBV3-1/TRBV3-2
CASRIRGEGNYGYTF	TRBJ1-2	-	TRBV6-5
CASSYGGNGGYEQYF	TRBJ2-7	-	TRBV18
CASSQGQRGPSGNTIYF	TRBJ1-3	-	TRBV4-3
CASSLSGTGRVTDTQYF	TRBJ2-3	-	TRBV6-2/TRBV6-3
CASIQGGGLGNEQFF	TRBJ2-1	-	TRBV5-6
CASSLGGLQETQYF	TRBJ2-5	-	TRBV5-4
CSVEDEGTGANEQYF	TRBJ2-7	-	TRBV29-1
CASSLLGLAVQETQYF	TRBJ2-5	-	TRBV7-2
CASSQDSLAGNTGELFF	TRBJ2-2	many	TRBV4-2
CSVAGTSGRNEQYF	TRBJ2-7	-	TRBV29-1
CASRTGERTEAFF	TRBJ1-1	once	TRBV2
CASSPSDSIYNEQFF	TRBJ2-1	-	TRBV7-3
CASSLSPSGQETQYF	TRBJ2-5	-	TRBV5-1
CASSPPWGSGNYNEQFF	TRBJ2-1	-	TRBV6-2/TRBV6-3
CASSLALEGGKLFF	TRBJ1-4	-	TRBV7-2
CASSLLRGPQHF	TRBJ1-5	-	TRBV28
CASSLVGRLNGYTF	TRBJ1-2	few	TRBV7-2
CASSWEVGRRGRPYEQYF	TRBJ2-7	-	TRBV7-9
CASSYRGNQPQHF	TRBJ1-5	-	TRBV7-2
CASSLGRGANTGELFF	TRBJ2-2	-	TRBV5-1
CASSLSVTGELFF	TRBJ2-2	-	TRBV7-3
CASSHIGGPQHF	TRBJ1-5	-	TRBV28
CSGKLRDYGYTF	TRBJ1-2	-	TRBV29-1
CASSVASGRANTGELFF	TRBJ2-2	-	TRBV9
CASSRTGAGDEQYF	TRBJ2-7	-	TRBV4-1
CASSEPLHRDRGYEQYF	TRBJ2-7	-	TRBV6-4
CASSLGRTGNNEKLFF	TRBJ1-4	once	TRBV11-3
CAISSGSYEQYF	TRBJ2-7	-	TRBV10-3
CASSQDMRGAEPQHF	TRBJ1-5	-	TRBV4-2
CASSFLASGAHEQFF	TRBJ2-1	-	TRBV11-1
CSGEGSYNEQFF	TRBJ2-1	-	TRBV29-1
CASSSRTDSYEQYF	TRBJ2-7	-	TRBV28
CASSPGTGEAFF	TRBJ1-1	-	TRBV7-9
CASSQDLSGRGGYTF	TRBJ1-2	-	TRBV3-1/TRBV3-2
CASSQDIRAEKLFF	TRBJ1-4	-	TRBV4-3